Presented here are 27 T cell receptor beta chains from one specimen sequenced in a study of blood T cell repertoires in COVID-19. Measured with immunoSEQ multiplex PCR; TCRdb has only the in-frame clones, and not every one. Of 140,000 to 150,000 clones in the sample, 65% to 85% were seen once. The sample comprised peripheral blood. These receptors were obtained from an older woman with acute or convalescent COVID-19.

J is TRBJ2-5 and V is TRBV6-6; D not certain. Germline CDR1 reads MNHNY; CDR2 reads SVGAGI (reference sequence). The CDR3 covers 11 residues. Deletions cut 6 bases from V and 8 bases from J, with 10 bases between. The CDR3 bases are TGTGCCAGCAGCCTACCCGATACCCAGTACTTC. It yields the protein CASSLPDTQYF.

This clone was counted only a few times. This chain links TRBV18 with TRBJ2-2; no clear D. Germline-derived CDR1 and CDR2 are KGHSH and LQKENI. Trimming took 4 bases from V and 5 from J, leaving 17 bases between them. The CDR3 covers 16 residues. CDR3 amino acids: CASSQIPDSPTGELFF. The CDR3 nucleotides read TGTGCCAGCTCACAAATTCCGGATAGCCCAACCGGGGAGCTGTTTTTT.

CDR3 bases: TGCAGTGCTAGTCCTCCTACCCCCCCTTACAATGAGCAGTTCTTC. Its translation is CSASPPTPPYNEQFF. This chain links TRBV20-1 with TRBJ2-1; D is uncertain. Germline assignment: CDR1 DFQATT and CDR2 SNEGSKA (reference sequence). CDR3 size: 15 residues. V was cut by 3 bases and J by 4 bases, with 16 bases left in between.

There are a few counts of this clone. CDR3 loop: CASSLDRGSNNEQFF. The CDR3 DNA reads as TGCGCCAGCAGCTTGGACAGGGGCAGTAACAATGAGCAGTTCTTC. The gene calls are TRBV5-1 and TRBJ2-1; 7 bases are a match to TRBD1. V was pared by 0 bases and J by 5 bases, with 5 bases of the junction left unmatched. Germline V CDR1 and CDR2: SGHRS, YFSETQ. The CDR3 totals 15 residues.

This chain connects TRBV12-3 or TRBV12-4 to TRBJ2-1; D is unclear. Trimming cost V 3 bases and J 9 bases, with 9 bases left between them. There are 12 residues in the CDR3. In DNA, the CDR3 is TGTGCCAGCAGTTTCGGCGGAGCTGAGCAGTTCTTC. It specifies CASSFGGAEQFF.

This clone was counted a single time. This chain uses TRBV9 with TRBJ2-1, with D possibly being TRBD2 (6 bases). Germline V gives CDR1 SGDLS, CDR2 YYNGEE. This CDR3 comprises 14 residues. Deletions cut 2 bases from V and 8 bases from J, with 14 bases between. Here the CDR3 DNA reads TGTGCCAGCAGCGTGTCCCCGGGGGTGGATGAGCAGTTCTTC. As protein: CASSVSPGVDEQFF.

In its sample, this clone was seen once. The chain couples TRBV2 to TRBJ1-5; D not resolved. The length of the CDR3 is 14 residues. CDR1 SNHLY and CDR2 FYNNEI come from the germline V gene. The ends were cut back, 2 bases at V and 8 bases at J, with 13 bases in the middle. CDR3 sequence reads: CASSESLASEPQHF. In nucleotides, the CDR3 is TGTGCCAGCAGTGAATCGTTGGCATCCGAGCCCCAGCATTTT.

This chain joins TRBV27 and TRBJ2-7, with TRBD2 matching over 10 bases. Trimming at V came to 7 bases and at J to 7 bases, leaving 4 bases not matched to a gene. CDR1 is MNHEY and CDR2 is SMNVEV in the germline V gene (reference sequence). The CDR3 spans 12 residues. In DNA, the CDR3 is TGTGCCAGCACTAGCGGGAGAAGAGAGCAGTACTTC. Its translation: CASTSGRREQYF.

This clone has only one observation. CDR3 sequence reads: CASSPQAIGYEQYF. For the CDR3, the DNA is TGTGCCAGCAGCCCACAGGCGATCGGCTACGAGCAGTACTTC. The rearrangement uses TRBV6-5 and TRBJ2-7; weak D call: TRBD1 (5 bases). The CDR3 has 14 amino acids. Germline lookup yields CDR1 MNHEY and CDR2 SVGAGI. V was pared by 6 bases and J by 3 bases, with 15 bases between.

V is TRBV5-1 and J is TRBJ1-2; D is possibly TRBD1 (6 bases). V gave up 4 bases and J gave up 4 bases, with 11 bases separating them. The CDR3 is 13 residues long. Looked up from germline, CDR1 is SGHRS and CDR2 is YFSETQ. This CDR3 is CASSPGQTYGYTF. The CDR3 nucleotides read TGCGCCAGCAGCCCGGGACAAACCTATGGCTACACCTTC.

The V and J genes are TRBV3-1 (or the pseudogene TRBV3-2) and TRBJ2-7; D perhaps matches TRBD2 (6 bases). Germline CDR1 LGHDT, CDR2 YNNKEL (reference sequence). The CDR3 spans 13 residues. V shed 1 base and J shed 11 bases, with 15 bases lying between them. The DNA for the CDR3 is TGTGCCAGCAGCCAAGGCCCCCGGACTACCGAGTACTTC. The encoded protein is CASSQGPRTTEYF.

In this sample, this clone turned up once. The chain joins TRBV5-4 to TRBJ2-2; D is possibly TRBD2 (6 bases). This CDR3 is 16 amino acids long. Per the germline V gene, CDR1 is SGHNT and CDR2 is YYREEE (reference sequence). The V and J ends lost 3 bases and 6 bases respectively, with 18 bases between them. This CDR3 is CASSYGTSRIAGELFF. In DNA, the CDR3 is TGTGCCAGCAGCTACGGGACTTCCCGAATAGCCGGGGAGCTGTTTTTT.

This chain uses TRBV14 with TRBJ1-5; 7 nucleotides line up with TRBD1. CDR1 is SGHDN, CDR2 FVKESK, per germline. The CDR3 loop spans 14 amino acids. With V trimmed by 4 bases and J by 4 bases, 4 bases remained unmatched. The CDR3 is CASSPRGQNQPQHF. DNA of the CDR3: TGTGCCAGCAGCCCGAGGGGGCAGAATCAGCCCCAGCATTTT.

The chain couples TRBV7-8 to TRBJ2-7; D is possibly TRBD2 (8 bases). With 5 bases removed from V and 4 bases from J, the gap between germline ends came to 18 bases. The CDR3 is 15 residues long. Germline V gene sequence: CDR1 SGHVS, CDR2 FQNEAQ. CDR3 sequence: CASSPREGATYEQYF. CDR3 coding DNA: TGTGCCAGCAGCCCACGGGAGGGGGCAACGTACGAGCAGTACTTC.

The V and J genes are TRBV27 and TRBJ2-1; 9 nucleotides agree with TRBD2. The V and J ends lost 10 bases and 8 bases, in that order; junction bases with no gene match: 24. CDR1 is MNHEY and CDR2 is SMNVEV in the germline V gene (reference sequence). The CDR3 is 18 amino acids. CDR3 in DNA: TGTGCCACCAATTCTTATTATATTCCTAGCGGGGATCGGGATGAGCAGTTCTTC. It is translated as CATNSYYIPSGDRDEQFF.

The chain joins TRBV6-5 to TRBJ2-7; D is possibly TRBD1 (5 bases). Germline values: CDR1 MNHEY, CDR2 SVGAGI. CDR3 length: 14 amino acids. Trimming pared 6 bases from V and 9 bases from J, leaving 21 bases between. The CDR3: CASSPGYQSVVQYF. CDR3 in DNA: TGTGCCAGCAGCCCAGGGTATCAATCGGTAGTGCAGTACTTC.

The chain couples TRBV21-1 to TRBJ2-7; the table's TRBD1 call for D was not verified on the DNA. TRBV21-1 is a pseudogene locus. This CDR3 contains 14 residues. The CDR3 DNA sequence: TGTGCCAGCAGCACAGGGCCGAGCTCCTACGAGCAGTACTTC. Its translation: CASSTGPSSYEQYF.

The chain joins TRBV7-8 to TRBJ1-5; D remains ambiguous. V was shortened by 4 bases and J by 3 bases, with 7 bases between the two germline ends. From germline, CDR1 is SGHVS and CDR2 FQNEAQ. This CDR3 contains 13 residues. The CDR3 bases are TGTGCCAGCAGCTACTGGTCCAATCAGCCCCAGCATTTT. It translates to CASSYWSNQPQHF.

The chain uses TRBV18 and TRBJ1-2; no reliable D call. This CDR3 has 15 residues. The V and J ends lost 3 bases and 4 bases respectively, with 15 bases between them. From germline, CDR1 is KGHSH and CDR2 LQKENI. This CDR3 is CASSPPSISTYGYTF. The CDR3 coding sequence is TGTGCCAGCTCACCCCCAAGCATTTCTACCTATGGCTACACCTTC.

This chain uses TRBV25-1 with TRBJ2-1; D possibly corresponds to TRBD2 (5 bases). This CDR3 is 13 amino acids long. The V gene lost 5 bases and the J gene lost 6 bases, with 11 bases spanning the gap. Per the germline V gene, CDR1 is MGHDK and CDR2 is SYGVNS. The CDR3 sequence is CASSKLVVNEQFF. The CDR3 nucleotides read TGTGCCAGCAGTAAACTAGTTGTCAATGAGCAGTTCTTC.

This rearrangement joins TRBV6-1 to TRBJ2-7, with 8 positions matching TRBD2. The CDR3 runs to 17 residues. V was clipped by 1 base and J by 6 bases; unmatched bases: 14. Germline CDR1 is MNHNS and CDR2 is SASEGT. Written as DNA, the CDR3 is TGTGCCAGCAGTGAAGTCCGTAGGGCGGGAGGAGGAGGCGAGCAGTACTTC. This gives the protein CASSEVRRAGGGGEQYF.

The chain combines TRBV6-5 with TRBJ2-5; tentative D call: TRBD2 (5 bases). V was pared by 8 bases and J by 3 bases, with 16 bases between. CDR3 length: 14 residues. CDR1 is MNHEY and CDR2 is SVGAGI in the germline V gene. The CDR3 nucleotides read TGTGCCAGCGGAAAACCGGGATCAAAAGAGACCCAGTACTTC. Its protein is CASGKPGSKETQYF.

The CDR3: CASTLLERRSYEQYF. CDR3 DNA: TGTGCCAGCACCTTACTGGAGAGGAGGAGCTACGAGCAGTACTTC. The chain employs TRBV6-4 and TRBJ2-7; D perhaps matches TRBD2 (5 bases). Trimming removed 7 bases from V and 3 bases from J, with 19 bases in between. The CDR3 is 15 amino acids. The germline V gene has CDR1 MRHNA and CDR2 SNTAGT.

This clone was seen a handful of times. The V gene is TRBV5-1, the J gene TRBJ1-2; 8 positions agree with TRBD1. Trimming removed 4 bases from V and 4 bases from J; junction bases left unmatched: 6. Germline V CDR1 and CDR2: SGHRS, YFSETQ. The CDR3 extends over 14 amino acids. The CDR3, as DNA: TGCGCCAGCAGCCCAGACAGGGGTGTCTATGGCTACACCTTC. Translation: CASSPDRGVYGYTF.

This clone appeared a few times. This sequence joins TRBV7-8 and TRBJ1-5, with 7 bases aligning to TRBD1. Looked up from germline, CDR1 is SGHVS and CDR2 is FQNEAQ. The CDR3 contains 14 residues. After removal of 5 bases from V and 5 bases from J, the junction contained 6 bases not matched to a gene. CDR3 nucleotide sequence: TGTGCCAGCAGCCGAGACAGGGTGGATCAGCCCCAGCATTTT. Its translation: CASSRDRVDQPQHF.

The J gene is TRBJ2-7, the V gene TRBV11-2; TRBD2 matches at 13 bases. With 4 bases clipped from V and 5 bases from J, the junction kept 8 bases outside the gene matches. This CDR3 has 16 residues. Germline-derived CDR1 and CDR2 are SGHAT and FQNNGV. DNA of the CDR3: TGTGCCAGCAGCTCTATTAGAGGGACTAGCGGGAACGAGCAGTACTTC. Its protein product is CASSSIRGTSGNEQYF.

The genes are TRBV7-8 and TRBJ1-1; D is uncertain. The CDR3 consists of 15 residues. V gave up 2 bases and J gave up 4 bases, with 14 bases separating them. In germline, CDR1 is SGHVS, CDR2 FQNEAQ. The CDR3 nucleotides read TGTGCCAGCAGCTTAAGCGGAAATGTCATCACTGAAGCTTTCTTT. Translating it yields CASSLSGNVITEAFF.